Sequencing of this T cell receptor (beta chain) was carried out in a study of cytomegalovirus exposure and HLA in healthy donors. Study conclusions and caveats: Cytomegalovirus-associated status was assigned to roughly 160 TCR beta chains.

Sequencing was performed with immunoSEQ multiplex PCR; in TCRdb, only in-frame clones are kept and a portion is missing. The table shows over 200,000 clones, with around 86% occurring only once. It was the roughly 130-subject validation cohort, separate from the approximately 620-subject first cohort, to which the donors belonged. Worth noting for this clone: Antigen unknown.

The CDR3 extends over 14 amino acids. Germline loops: CDR1 SGHDT, CDR2 YYEEEE. With V trimmed by 3 bases and J by 4 bases, 3 bases remained unmatched. The chain is built from TRBV5-6 and TRBJ2-1; 8 positions agree with TRBD1. Input material: PBMCs. The clonotype was recovered from a woman aged 18 to 35 in good health and CMV-seropositive. The CDR3 spells CASSWDRSYNEQFF. DNA of the CDR3: TGTGCCAGCAGCTGGGACAGGTCATACAATGAGCAGTTCTTC.